Detailed here is one T cell receptor (beta chain). TCRdb re-called the 5' RACE reads with MiXCR, one entry per CDR3 protein. In the table there are 200,000 to 300,000 distinct CDR3 sequences, approximately 24% of which are singletons. This sample was included in a study of CD8 T cells in ankylosing spondylitis. Sequencing input: blood, either unsorted or a sorted T cell fraction (not recorded which). The receptor was derived from a male donor with ankylosing spondylitis or in good health (not recorded which).

Here the CDR3 DNA reads TGTGCCAGCAGACTAAGCGGGGGAAATTACAATGAGCAGTTCTTC. Protein sequence: CASRLSGGNYNEQFF. The chain couples TRBV12-3 or TRBV12-4 to TRBJ2-1, with 8 bases lining up with TRBD2. The CDR3 is made up of 15 amino acids. The trim removed 6 bases at V and 4 bases at J, leaving 8 bases unmatched.